This TCR beta chain was sequenced for a study of CD8 T cells in ankylosing spondylitis. Worth noting for this clonotype: Antigen: not known.

Generation of TCR beta libraries employed quantitative 5'-RACE incorporating molecular barcodes. TCRdb used MiXCR to reprocess the 5' RACE reads, holding one entry per CDR3 protein. The data hold about 220,000 distinct CDR3 sequences, with approximately 20% observed a single time. Findings and limits, study-wide: A TCR beta motif of roughly 8 highly homologous variants seemed to mark ankylosing spondylitis blood. From matched ankylosing spondylitis synovial fluid, disease-linked clones were reportedly recovered at significantly enriched levels.

Germline values: CDR1 MNHEY, CDR2 SVGEGT. There are 18 residues in the CDR3. Trimming stripped 0 bases from V and 6 bases from J, with 21 bases between. The TCR was taken from a male donor with ankylosing spondylitis. The chain carries TRBV6-2 or TRBV6-3 and TRBJ2-1; perhaps TRBD2 as D (5 bases). The sequenced sample was blood, either unsorted or a sorted T cell fraction (not recorded which). The CDR3 DNA reads as TGTGCCAGCAGTTACTCACTAGAGGGCAGGCGAAGACTCAATGAGCAGTTCTTC. It translates to CASSYSLEGRRRLNEQFF.